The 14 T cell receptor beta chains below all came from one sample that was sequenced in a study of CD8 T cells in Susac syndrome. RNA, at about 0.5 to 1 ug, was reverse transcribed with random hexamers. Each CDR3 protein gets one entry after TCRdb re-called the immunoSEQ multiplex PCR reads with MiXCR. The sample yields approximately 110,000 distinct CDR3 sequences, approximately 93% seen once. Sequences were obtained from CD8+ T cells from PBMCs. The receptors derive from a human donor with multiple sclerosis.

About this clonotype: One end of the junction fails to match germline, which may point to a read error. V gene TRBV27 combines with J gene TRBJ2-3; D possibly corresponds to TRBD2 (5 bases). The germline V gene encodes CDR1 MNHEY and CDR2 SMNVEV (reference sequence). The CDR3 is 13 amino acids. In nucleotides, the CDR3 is TGTGCCAGCAGTTTATCCCTACTAGATGCGCAGTATTTT. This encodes CASSLSLLDAQYF.

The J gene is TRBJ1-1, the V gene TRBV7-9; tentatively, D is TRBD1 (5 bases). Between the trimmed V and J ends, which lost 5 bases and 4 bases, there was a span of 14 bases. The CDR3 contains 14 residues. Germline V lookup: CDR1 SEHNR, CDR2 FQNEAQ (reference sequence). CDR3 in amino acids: CASSQTREGTEAFF. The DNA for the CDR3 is TGTGCCAGCAGCCAAACCAGGGAGGGCACTGAAGCTTTCTTT.

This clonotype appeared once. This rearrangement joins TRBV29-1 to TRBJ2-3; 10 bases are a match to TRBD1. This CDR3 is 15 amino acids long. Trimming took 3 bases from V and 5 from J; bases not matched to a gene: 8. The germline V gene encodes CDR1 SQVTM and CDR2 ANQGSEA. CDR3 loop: CSVDGRTGGRDTQYF. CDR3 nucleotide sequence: TGCAGCGTTGACGGGCGGACAGGGGGTAGAGATACGCAGTATTTT.

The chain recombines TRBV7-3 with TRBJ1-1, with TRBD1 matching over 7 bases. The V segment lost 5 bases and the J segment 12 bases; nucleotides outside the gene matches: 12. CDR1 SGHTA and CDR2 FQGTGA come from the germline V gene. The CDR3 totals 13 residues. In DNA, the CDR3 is TGTGCCAGCAGCCACCTCCGGGACAGCCGACCTTTCTTT. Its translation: CASSHLRDSRPFF.

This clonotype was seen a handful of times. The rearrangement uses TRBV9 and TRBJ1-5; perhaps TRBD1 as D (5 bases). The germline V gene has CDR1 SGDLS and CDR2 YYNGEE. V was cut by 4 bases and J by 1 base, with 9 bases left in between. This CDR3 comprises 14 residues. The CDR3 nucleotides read TGTGCCAGCAGCCCGGGGGGAAGCAATCAGCCCCAGCATTTT. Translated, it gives CASSPGGSNQPQHF.

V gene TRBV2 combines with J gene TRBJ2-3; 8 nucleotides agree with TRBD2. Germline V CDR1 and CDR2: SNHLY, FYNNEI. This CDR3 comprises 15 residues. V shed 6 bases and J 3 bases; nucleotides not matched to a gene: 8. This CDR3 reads CASSGGARGTDTQYF. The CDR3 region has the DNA TGTGCCAGCAGCGGGGGGGCCCGGGGAACAGATACGCAGTATTTT.

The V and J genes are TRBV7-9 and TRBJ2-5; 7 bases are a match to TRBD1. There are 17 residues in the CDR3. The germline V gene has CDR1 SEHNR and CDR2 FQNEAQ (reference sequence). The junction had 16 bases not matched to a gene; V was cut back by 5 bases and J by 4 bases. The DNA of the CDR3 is TGTGCCAGCAGCGTTACCCGACAGGGACAACTTCTAGAGACCCAGTACTTC. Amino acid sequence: CASSVTRQGQLLETQYF.

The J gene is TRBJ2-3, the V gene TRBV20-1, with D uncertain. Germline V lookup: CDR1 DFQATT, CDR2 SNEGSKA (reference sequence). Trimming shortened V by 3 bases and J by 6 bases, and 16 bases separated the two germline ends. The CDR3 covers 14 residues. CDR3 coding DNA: TGCAGTGCTAGTGAAGGGCCGGCTGGGGATACGCAGTATTTT. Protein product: CSASEGPAGDTQYF.

For the CDR3, the DNA is TGTGCCAGCAGGTCAGGGGGCTACCCCCATGAGCAGTTCTTC. Translated: CASRSGGYPHEQFF. V is TRBV25-1 and J is TRBJ2-1; 8 bases are a match to TRBD1. This CDR3 has 14 amino acids. From germline, CDR1 is MGHDK and CDR2 SYGVNS. Losses at the gene ends were 6 bases for V and 8 bases for J; bases not matched to a gene: 9.

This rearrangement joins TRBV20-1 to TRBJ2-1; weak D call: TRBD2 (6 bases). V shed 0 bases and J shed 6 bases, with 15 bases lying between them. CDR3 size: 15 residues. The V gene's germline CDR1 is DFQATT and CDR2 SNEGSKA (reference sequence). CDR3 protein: CSARDRQLAGNEQFF. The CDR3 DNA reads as TGCAGTGCTAGAGATCGACAACTAGCAGGCAATGAGCAGTTCTTC.

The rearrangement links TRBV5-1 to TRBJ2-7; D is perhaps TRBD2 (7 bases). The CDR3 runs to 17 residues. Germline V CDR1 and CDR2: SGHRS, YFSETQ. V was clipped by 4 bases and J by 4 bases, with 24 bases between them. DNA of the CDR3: TGCGCCAGCAGCCTCTACCACTCTCAGGGGAGGGTGTACGAGCAGTACTTC. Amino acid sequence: CASSLYHSQGRVYEQYF. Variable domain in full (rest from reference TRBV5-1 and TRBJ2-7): KAGVTQTPRYLIKTRGQQVTLSCSPISGHRSVSWYQQTPGQGLQFLFEYFSETQRNKGNFPGRFSGRQFSNSRSEMNVSTLELGDSALYLCASSLYHSQGRVYEQYFGPGTRLTVT.

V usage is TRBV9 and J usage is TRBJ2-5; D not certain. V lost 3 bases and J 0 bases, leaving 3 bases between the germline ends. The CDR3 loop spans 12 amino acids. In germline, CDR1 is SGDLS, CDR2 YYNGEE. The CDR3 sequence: CASSGNQETQYF. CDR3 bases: TGTGCCAGCAGCGGCAACCAAGAGACCCAGTACTTC. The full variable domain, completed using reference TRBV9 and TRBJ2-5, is DSGVTQTPKHLITATGQRVTLRCSPRSGDLSVYWYQQSLDQGLQFLIQYYNGEERAKGNILERFSAQQFPDLHSELNLSSLELGDSALYFCASSGNQETQYFGPGTRLLVL.

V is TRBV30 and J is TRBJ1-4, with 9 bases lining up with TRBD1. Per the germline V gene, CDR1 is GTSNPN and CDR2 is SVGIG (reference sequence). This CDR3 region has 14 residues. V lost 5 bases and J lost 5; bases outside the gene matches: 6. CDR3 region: CAWAQTGGNEKLFF. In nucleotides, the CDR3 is TGTGCCTGGGCTCAGACAGGGGGAAATGAAAAACTGTTTTTT.

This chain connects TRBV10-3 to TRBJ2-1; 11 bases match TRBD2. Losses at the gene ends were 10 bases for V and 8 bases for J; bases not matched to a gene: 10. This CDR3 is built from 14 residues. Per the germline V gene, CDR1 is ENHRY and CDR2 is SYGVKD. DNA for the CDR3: TGTGCCACCGGGACTAGCGGCGGTTCTGATGAGCAGTTCTTC. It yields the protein CATGTSGGSDEQFF.